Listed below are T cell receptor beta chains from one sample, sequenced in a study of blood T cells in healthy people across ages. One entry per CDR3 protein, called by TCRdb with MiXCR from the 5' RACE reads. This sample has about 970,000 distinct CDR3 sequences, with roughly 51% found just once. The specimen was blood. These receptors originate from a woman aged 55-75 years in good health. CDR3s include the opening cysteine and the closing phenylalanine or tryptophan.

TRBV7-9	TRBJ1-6	CASSSNAGAGTPLHF
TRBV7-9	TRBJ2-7	CASSLGPPPSEQYF
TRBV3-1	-	CASSQTGTLQDEQYF
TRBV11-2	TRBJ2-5	CASSYSAYQETQYF
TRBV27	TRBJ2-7	CASSRKATRAHEQYF
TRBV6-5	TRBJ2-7	CATLGLAIGSYEQYF
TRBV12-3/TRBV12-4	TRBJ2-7	CASTPGLAWREQYF
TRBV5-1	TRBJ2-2	CASSAGQGTGELFF
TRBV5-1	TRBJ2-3	CASSLYRASTDTQYF
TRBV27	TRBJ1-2	CASRTTRDHYGYTF
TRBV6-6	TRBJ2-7	CAASRGGNSDEQYF
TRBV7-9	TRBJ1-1	CASSIGITEAFF
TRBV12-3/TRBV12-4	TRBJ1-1	CASSLGRARGTEAFF